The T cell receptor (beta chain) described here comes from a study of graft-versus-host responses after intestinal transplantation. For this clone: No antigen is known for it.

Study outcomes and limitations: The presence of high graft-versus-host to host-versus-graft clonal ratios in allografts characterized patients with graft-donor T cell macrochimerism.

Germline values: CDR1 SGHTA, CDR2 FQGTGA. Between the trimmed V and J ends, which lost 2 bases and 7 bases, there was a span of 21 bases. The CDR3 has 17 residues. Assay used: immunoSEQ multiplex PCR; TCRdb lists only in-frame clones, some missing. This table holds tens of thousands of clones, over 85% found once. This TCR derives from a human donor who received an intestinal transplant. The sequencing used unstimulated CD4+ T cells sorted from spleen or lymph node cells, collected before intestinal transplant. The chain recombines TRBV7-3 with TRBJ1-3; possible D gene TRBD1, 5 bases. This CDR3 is CASSLESGKLAGNTIYF. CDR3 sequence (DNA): TGTGCCAGCAGCTTAGAGTCAGGGAAGCTCGCGGGGAACACCATATATTTT.